Below, 25 T cell receptor beta chains from the same sample are listed, as sequenced in a study of memory CD4+ T cells and cytomegalovirus serostatus. This table comes from immunoSEQ multiplex PCR, and its TCRdb copy is limited to in-frame clones, with some not included. Of 45,000 to 55,000 clones listed, just over 75% were seen once; the top ten hold roughly 1.7%. The sort gate was single viable CD3+CD4+CD8-CD45RO+ cells for memory CD4+ T cells. Sequenced: memory CD4+ T cells from blood. These receptors were collected from an adult in good health and CMV-seronegative.

This chain connects TRBV29-1 to TRBJ2-3; D is unresolved. This CDR3 is 13 amino acids long. V dropped 3 bases and J dropped 4 bases, with 11 bases sitting between them. Germline V gene data show CDR1 as SQVTM and CDR2 as ANQGSEA. CDR3 coding DNA: TGCAGCGTTGATTCGCTAGTCGCAGATACGCAGTATTTT. Translating gives CSVDSLVADTQYF.

This chain uses TRBV5-4 with TRBJ2-1; 9 bases line up with TRBD2. CDR3 size: 15 residues. Germline CDR1 SGHNT, CDR2 YYREEE (reference sequence). V lost 4 bases to trimming and J lost 7 bases; unmatched junction nucleotides: 9. The CDR3 DNA sequence: TGTGCCAGCAGCCGCGGCAGCGGGAGGAGGAATGAGCAGTTCTTC. It codes for CASSRGSGRRNEQFF.

This clone was counted only a few times. V and J are TRBV7-2 and TRBJ2-2; D is perhaps TRBD1 (5 bases). The germline CDR1 and CDR2 sequences are SGHTA and FQGNSA. V lost 3 bases and J lost 5, with 10 bases in between. The CDR3 sequence is 14 residues long. Here the CDR3 DNA reads TGTGCCAGCAGCTTGAACAGGAGAACCGGGGAGCTGTTTTTT. It is translated as CASSLNRRTGELFF. Supplemented by reference TRBV7-2 and TRBJ2-2, the full variable domain reads GAGVSQSPSNKVTEKGKDVELRCDPISGHTALYWYRQSLGQGLEFLIYFQGNSAPDKSGLPSDRFSAERTGGSVSTLTIQRTQQEDSAVYLCASSLNRRTGELFFGEGSRLTVL.

The chain is built from TRBV2 and TRBJ2-1; 11 bases fit TRBD2. The length of the CDR3 is 16 residues. V dropped 1 base and J dropped 6; count of bases not matched to a gene: 5. Germline V gene data show CDR1 as SNHLY and CDR2 as FYNNEI. CDR3: CASSEVGTSGRNEQFF. The CDR3 DNA reads as TGTGCCAGCAGTGAAGTAGGGACTAGCGGTCGCAATGAGCAGTTCTTC.

This clone was found a few times. V usage is TRBV13 and J usage is TRBJ2-1, with 11 bases fitting TRBD2. The junction had 10 bases not matched to a gene; V was cut back by 3 bases and J by 6 bases. CDR3 length equals 17 residues. Germline CDR1 and CDR2: PRHDT and FYEKMQ (reference sequence). As DNA, the CDR3 is TGTGCCAGCAGCTTGATTAGGCTAGCGGGAGGAGTCAATGAGCAGTTCTTC. This sequence encodes CASSLIRLAGGVNEQFF.

This clone has a single count. This sequence joins TRBV11-2 and TRBJ2-3; D remains unclear. Trimming cost V 6 bases and J 1 base, with 14 bases left between them. Germline-derived CDR1 and CDR2 are SGHAT and FQNNGV. The CDR3 loop spans 15 amino acids. DNA of the CDR3: TGTGCCAGCAGTTACCGGGTAGCCCGCACAGATACGCAGTATTTT. It translates to CASSYRVARTDTQYF.

CDR3 sequence reads: CATSENQGNTIYF. The CDR3 DNA follows: TGTGCCACCTCCGAAAACCAGGGAAACACCATATATTTT. The chain links TRBV19 to TRBJ1-3; no clear D. Trimming cost V 10 bases and J 4 bases, with 14 bases left between them. This CDR3 is 13 amino acids long. Per the germline V gene, CDR1 is LNHDA and CDR2 is SQIVND (reference sequence).

This clone was seen just once. The rearrangement joins TRBV6-6 to TRBJ1-1; D might be TRBD1 (6 bases). Germline CDR1 reads MNHNY; CDR2 reads SVGAGI (reference sequence). This CDR3 comprises 15 residues. Between the trimmed V and J ends, which lost 2 bases and 11 bases, there was a span of 21 bases. The CDR3 region has the DNA TGTGCCAGCAGTTACGATCTGAGTTGGGGGCGGGATGCTTTCTTT. This encodes CASSYDLSWGRDAFF.

This chain uses TRBV9 with TRBJ1-1; D uncertain. Trimming stripped 0 bases from V and 5 bases from J, with 14 bases between. CDR1 and CDR2 (germline): SGDLS, YYNGEE. The CDR3 is 15 amino acids. Written as DNA, the CDR3 is TGTGCCAGCAGCGTAGTGGGTAACCAAGGGACTGAAGCTTTCTTT. Protein: CASSVVGNQGTEAFF.

This rearrangement joins TRBV25-1 to TRBJ1-6; 7 nucleotides agree with TRBD1. This CDR3 is built from 15 residues. V dropped 5 bases and J dropped 6; count of bases not matched to a gene: 7. Germline-derived CDR1 and CDR2 are MGHDK and SYGVNS. CDR3 in amino acids: CASSPSQGINSPLHF. CDR3 nucleotide sequence: TGTGCCAGCAGTCCCTCACAGGGGATTAATTCACCCCTCCACTTT.

The rearrangement links TRBV12-5 to TRBJ2-2, with D perhaps assigned TRBD1 or TRBD2 (5 bases each). The CDR3 spans 15 residues. Germline V gene data show CDR1 as LGHNT and CDR2 as FRNRAP. The V gene lost 5 bases and the J gene lost 4 bases, with 14 bases spanning the gap. In nucleotides, the CDR3 is TGTGCTAGTGGTCCCCAGGGAGTCACCACCGGGGAGCTGTTTTTT. Translating it yields CASGPQGVTTGELFF.

About this clone: The sample carries other DNA sequences with the same CDR3. This chain joins TRBV4-1 and TRBJ2-3, with D possibly called TRBD1 or TRBD2 (6 bases each). The CDR3 loop spans 16 amino acids. CDR1 and CDR2 from the germline V gene are MGHRA and YSYEKL. The germline V and J ends were trimmed by 4 bases and 2 bases, with 16 bases remaining between them. This CDR3 reads CASSPGGGGYTDTQYF. The CDR3 nucleotides are TGCGCCAGCAGCCCCGGGGGCGGAGGCTACACAGATACGCAGTATTTT.

CDR3 in DNA: TGCGCCAGCAGCCCCGGGACTAGCGGGAGGGATGAGCAGTTCTTC. Translation gives CASSPGTSGRDEQFF. This rearrangement joins TRBV10-1 to TRBJ2-1, with 16 bases fitting TRBD2. The length of the CDR3 is 15 residues. Germline CDR1 WNHNN, CDR2 SYGVQD (reference sequence). Trimming removed 6 bases from V and 8 bases from J; junction bases left unmatched: 4.

This clone was seen a few times. The V gene is TRBV5-1, the J gene TRBJ2-1, with a tentative D call TRBD1 (6 bases). Germline V gene sequence: CDR1 SGHRS, CDR2 YFSETQ. V lost 0 bases to trimming and J lost 6 bases, with 10 bases between them. The length of the CDR3 is 14 residues. The CDR3 DNA reads as TGCGCCAGCAGCTTGGTACAGGGCCCCAATGAGCAGTTCTTC. Protein product: CASSLVQGPNEQFF.

This clone is judged medium-sized. This rearrangement joins TRBV6-5 to TRBJ1-2, with D tentatively TRBD1 (6 bases). Germline V CDR1 and CDR2: MNHEY, SVGAGI. The CDR3 covers 14 residues. V gave up 7 bases and J gave up 4 bases, with 16 bases separating them. The CDR3 loop is CASTTNSRGYGYTF. The CDR3 region has the DNA TGTGCCAGCACCACGAATTCCAGGGGCTATGGCTACACCTTC.

CDR3 region: CSGQLEETQYF. The CDR3 DNA reads TGCAGCGGGCAGTTAGAAGAGACCCAGTACTTC. This chain links TRBV20-1 with TRBJ2-5; D gene unclear. The CDR3 contains 11 residues. Germline CDR1 is DFQATT and CDR2 is SNEGSKA (reference sequence).

The chain joins TRBV7-2 to TRBJ2-2; no reliable D call. Per germline, CDR1 SGHTA and CDR2 FQGNSA. The CDR3 contains 14 residues. The V end was cut by 4 bases, the J end by 3 bases, with 9 bases between. The CDR3 DNA follows: TGTGCCAGCAGCTCCCGGCGAGACACCGGGGAGCTGTTTTTT. This sequence encodes CASSSRRDTGELFF. The whole variable domain, remainder taken from reference TRBV7-2 and TRBJ2-2, is GAGVSQSPSNKVTEKGKDVELRCDPISGHTALYWYRQSLGQGLEFLIYFQGNSAPDKSGLPSDRFSAERTGGSVSTLTIQRTQQEDSAVYLCASSSRRDTGELFFGEGSRLTVL.

This clone turned up a few times. The chain joins TRBV2 to TRBJ1-6, with 11 bases fitting TRBD1. V shed 5 bases and J 11 bases; nucleotides not matched to a gene: 20. From germline, CDR1 is SNHLY and CDR2 FYNNEI. The CDR3 sequence is 19 residues long. DNA for the CDR3: TGTGCCAGCAGTCTGGGGTCGGGGACAGGGGGGTTCGGTAGGACACCCCTCCACTTT. As protein: CASSLGSGTGGFGRTPLHF.

The rearrangement joins TRBV7-9 to TRBJ1-2; D is ambiguous. The CDR3 runs to 12 residues. The germline CDR1 and CDR2 sequences are SEHNR and FQNEAQ (reference sequence). V was shortened by 10 bases and J by 3 bases, with 12 bases between the two germline ends. The CDR3 protein is CATDGNYYGYTF. As DNA, the CDR3 is TGTGCCACCGACGGGAACTACTATGGCTACACCTTC.

The table lists this clone with a count of one. CDR3 in DNA: TGCGCCAGCATAGGTAGCGGGGGGGCAGATACGCAGTATTTT. Encoded protein: CASIGSGGADTQYF. The gene calls are TRBV5-1 and TRBJ2-3, with 11 bases aligning to TRBD2. CDR1 SGHRS and CDR2 YFSETQ come from the germline V gene. The length of the CDR3 is 14 residues. The ends lost 6 bases at V and 4 bases at J; junction bases unmatched: 4.

The rearrangement joins TRBV19 to TRBJ2-7; a possible D gene is TRBD1 (6 bases). The length of the CDR3 is 15 residues. Looked up from germline, CDR1 is LNHDA and CDR2 is SQIVND (reference sequence). V was clipped by 1 base and J by 3 bases, with 13 bases between them. For the CDR3, the DNA is TGTGCCAGTAGTATAGTCGGGGACACCTTCTACGAGCAGTACTTC. Amino acid sequence: CASSIVGDTFYEQYF.

This clone was seen more than once but under ten times. The J gene is TRBJ1-5, the V gene TRBV16; 9 bases fit TRBD1. The CDR3 sequence is 17 residues long. Germline lookup yields CDR1 KGHSY and CDR2 FQNENV. The V segment lost 0 bases and the J segment 7 bases; nucleotides outside the gene matches: 10. The CDR3 loop is CASSQSIPGQGYQPQHF. The CDR3 DNA reads TGTGCCAGCAGCCAATCCATTCCGGGACAGGGTTACCAGCCCCAGCATTTT.

V usage is TRBV5-4 and J usage is TRBJ1-1; a possible D gene is TRBD1 (5 bases). Germline V lookup: CDR1 SGHNT, CDR2 YYREEE (reference sequence). This CDR3 has 15 residues. The V and J ends lost 7 bases and 0 bases respectively, with 16 bases between them. The CDR3 DNA reads as TGTGCCAGCCGTGGGGGGGGGTGGATGAACACTGAAGCTTTCTTT. Translation: CASRGGGWMNTEAFF. Full variable domain (rest looked up from reference TRBV5-4 and TRBJ1-1): ETGVTQSPTHLIKTRGQQVTLRCSSQSGHNTVSWYQQALGQGPQFIFQYYREEENGRGNFPPRFSGLQFPNYSSELNVNALELDDSALYLCASRGGGWMNTEAFFGQGTRLTVV.

The chain joins TRBV6-1 to TRBJ1-2; TRBD1 matches 11 bases. Germline loops: CDR1 MNHNS, CDR2 SASEGT. The V segment lost 6 bases and the J segment 5 bases; nucleotides outside the gene matches: 5. The CDR3 totals 14 residues. CDR3 region: CASRAGTGGYGYTF. Written as DNA, the CDR3 is TGTGCCAGCAGAGCCGGGACAGGGGGATATGGCTACACCTTC.

The table lists this clone with a count of one. V gene TRBV5-1 combines with J gene TRBJ1-2, with 9 bases matching TRBD1. The CDR3 has 14 amino acids. V lost 6 bases to trimming and J lost 1 base; unmatched junction nucleotides: 4. In germline, CDR1 is SGHRS, CDR2 YFSETQ. CDR3 loop: CASNPGQGNYGYTF. CDR3 coding DNA: TGCGCCAGCAATCCGGGACAGGGTAACTATGGCTACACCTTC.